Listed below are T cell receptor beta chains from one sample, sequenced in a study of T cell changes during pregnancy in multiple sclerosis. The table came from immunoSEQ multiplex PCR; TCRdb's copy has only in-frame clones and leaves some out. The sample consists of tens of thousands of clones, approximately 86% of them appearing once. This specimen was CD4+ T cells from peripheral blood mononuclear cells, taken in the third trimester of pregnancy. The receptors come from a female donor with multiple sclerosis, enrolled in a pregnancy study. Each CDR3 is given with its conserved first and last residue. D genes are given only for firm matches. The size of a clone is reported for some rows only, either as once, few or many, or as a class for expanded clones.

D gene,CDR3 length,J gene,clone size,V gene,CDR3 protein,CDR3 DNA
TRBD1,14,TRBJ2-5,.,TRBV19,CASSIWTGEETQYF,TGTGCCAGTAGTATCTGGACAGGGGAAGAGACCCAGTACTTC
.,14,TRBJ2-7,.,TRBV7-9,CASSFAGGGNEQYF,TGTGCCAGCAGCTTTGCCGGGGGTGGAAACGAGCAGTACTTC
TRBD1,16,TRBJ1-2,.,TRBV25-1,CASSENTGGIYYGYTF,TGTGCCAGCAGTGAAAATACAGGGGGTATTTACTATGGCTACACCTTC
.,14,TRBJ1-1,.,TRBV18,CASSPPAGHTEAFF,TGTGCCAGCTCACCACCCGCAGGTCACACTGAAGCTTTCTTT
.,12,TRBJ1-1,.,TRBV19,CASSEGNTEAFF,TGTGCCAGTAGCGAGGGTAACACTGAAGCTTTCTTT
TRBD1,14,TRBJ2-5,.,TRBV7-8,CASSKRDRQETQYF,TGTGCCAGCAGCAAAAGGGACAGACAAGAGACCCAGTACTTC
TRBD1,15,TRBJ1-6,.,TRBV6-5,CATCPRDRTNSPLHF,TGTGCCACCTGCCCCCGGGACAGAACAAATTCACCCCTCCACTTT
TRBD1,14,TRBJ1-2,many,TRBV7-9,CASPVDRTEYGYTF,TGTGCCAGCCCGGTGGACAGGACAGAGTATGGCTACACCTTC
.,15,TRBJ1-3,.,TRBV7-2,CASSLWRGSGNTIYF,TGTGCCAGCAGCTTATGGAGGGGCTCTGGAAACACCATATATTTT
.,17,TRBJ2-2,.,TRBV19,CASSLTTAGRRGGELFF,TGTGCCAGTAGTCTTACCACGGCAGGGCGGAGGGGCGGGGAGCTGTTTTTT
.,13,TRBJ1-5,.,TRBV6-5,CASSRRINQPQHF,TGTGCCAGCAGCCGCAGGATCAATCAGCCCCAGCATTTT
TRBD1,15,TRBJ1-3,.,TRBV7-9,CASSTLQGAGNTIYF,TGTGCCAGCAGCACCCTGCAGGGGGCTGGAAACACCATATATTTT
TRBD2,17,TRBJ2-3,once,TRBV7-9,CASSLGIAGGKANTQYF,TGTGCCAGCAGCTTGGGGATAGCGGGGGGGAAGGCGAATACGCAGTATTTT
.,16,TRBJ2-2,.,TRBV6-6,CASSYSNQGSTGELFF,TGTGCCAGCAGTTACTCGAACCAGGGATCCACCGGGGAGCTGTTTTTT
.,12,TRBJ2-7,.,TRBV5-1,CASAGSSYEQYF,TGCGCCAGCGCAGGCAGCTCCTACGAGCAGTACTTC
TRBD2,16,TRBJ2-2,.,TRBV11-2,CASSLGSGGETGELFF,TGTGCCAGCAGCTTAGGATCGGGGGGAGAGACCGGGGAGCTGTTTTTT
.,16,TRBJ1-3,.,TRBV5-1,CASSLGQLNSGNTIYF,TGCGCCAGCAGCTTGGGACAGCTGAACTCTGGAAACACCATATATTTT
TRBD1,14,TRBJ2-7,.,TRBV5-1,CASRDRADSYEQYF,TGCGCCAGCAGGGACAGGGCCGACTCCTACGAGCAGTACTTC
TRBD1,18,TRBJ2-1,.,TRBV18,CASSPLGSGQGAHNEQFF,TGTGCCAGCTCACCTTTAGGTTCGGGACAGGGGGCCCACAATGAGCAGTTCTTC
.,12,TRBJ2-4,once,TRBV21-1,CASSCRQNIQYF,TGTGCCAGCAGCTGTCGACAGAACATTCAGTACTTC
.,13,TRBJ2-1,once,TRBV5-5,CASSPQFSSEQFF,TGTGCCAGCAGCCCTCAATTTTCCAGTGAGCAGTTCTTC
.,11,TRBJ2-1,.,TRBV20-1,CSADPAGEQFF,TGCAGTGCAGACCCAGCAGGTGAGCAGTTCTTC
.,15,TRBJ1-4,.,TRBV18,CASSLLQEMGEKLFF,TGTGCCAGCTCGCTACTACAGGAAATGGGCGAAAAACTGTTTTTT
.,13,TRBJ2-3,.,TRBV6-1,CASRGGATDTQYF,TGTGCCAGCAGGGGGGGGGCCACAGATACGCAGTATTTT
.,14,TRBJ1-5,once,TRBV7-2,CASSFLAESQPQHF,TGTGCCAGCAGCTTTCTTGCCGAGAGTCAGCCCCAGCATTTT
TRBD1,13,TRBJ1-3,once,TRBV19,CASEQGPGNTIYF,TGTGCCAGTGAACAGGGGCCTGGAAACACCATATATTTT
TRBD2,16,TRBJ2-2,.,TRBV10-3,CAIRQGLAGGTGELFF,TGTGCCATCAGGCAGGGACTAGCGGGAGGGACCGGGGAGCTGTTTTTT
TRBD1,13,TRBJ2-7,.,TRBV4-3,CASSADRAYEQYF,TGCGCCAGCAGCGCTGACAGGGCCTACGAGCAGTACTTC
.,12,TRBJ2-7,few,TRBV6-6,CASSPGLWEQYF,TGTGCCAGCAGCCCGGGACTCTGGGAGCAGTACTTC
.,10,TRBJ1-2,.,TRBV20-1,CSAHYYGYTF,TGCAGTGCCCACTACTATGGCTACACCTTC
.,19,TRBJ1-3,.,TRBV12-2,CASRLSGWGRSGSGNTIYF,TGTGCAAGTCGCTTATCGGGTTGGGGCAGATCTGGATCTGGAAACACCATATATTTT
.,16,TRBJ1-4,.,TRBV7-9,CASSFIFGGLNEKLFF,TGTGCCAGCAGCTTTATCTTCGGGGGTCTAAATGAAAAACTGTTTTTT
TRBD1,14,TRBJ1-3,.,TRBV6-5,CASRTGDTGNTIYF,TGTGCCAGCAGAACAGGGGATACTGGAAACACCATATATTTT
.,15,TRBJ2-1,.,TRBV5-1,CASSLGAYSYNEQFF,TGCGCCAGCAGCTTGGGCGCCTACTCCTACAATGAGCAGTTCTTC
TRBD2,13,TRBJ2-7,once,TRBV6-5,CATRILAGSEQYF,TGTGCCACACGGATCCTAGCGGGAAGCGAGCAGTACTTC
TRBD2,15,TRBJ2-5,.,TRBV7-9,CASSSRLAEQETQYF,TGTGCCAGCAGTTCCAGACTAGCGGAGCAAGAGACCCAGTACTTC
.,14,TRBJ1-5,.,TRBV6-5,CASSYSWAGAPQHF,TGTGCCAGCAGTTACTCTTGGGCTGGGGCGCCCCAGCATTTT
TRBD1,17,TRBJ1-5,.,TRBV15,CATSRDIGGQEGQPQHF,TGTGCCACCAGCAGAGATATAGGGGGACAGGAGGGTCAGCCCCAGCATTTT
.,19,TRBJ1-5,.,TRBV10-2,CASSESAWPNRRDNQPQHF,TGCGCCAGCAGTGAGTCGGCTTGGCCCAACCGACGGGACAATCAGCCCCAGCATTTT
.,19,TRBJ2-3,.,TRBV19,CASSPYGVTSLASTDTQYF,TGTGCCAGTAGCCCGTATGGGGTCACTAGTTTAGCTAGCACAGATACGCAGTATTTT
.,13,TRBJ1-2,.,TRBV14,CASSQHRRGGYTF,TGTGCCAGCAGCCAACATCGACGGGGTGGCTACACCTTC
.,16,TRBJ1-5,few,TRBV29-1,CSVEFTGPGGNQPQHF,TGCAGCGTTGAATTTACTGGGCCGGGAGGCAATCAGCCCCAGCATTTT
TRBD2,16,TRBJ2-7,.,TRBV19,CASSSEREGPIDKQYF,TGTGCCAGTAGTTCCGAGCGGGAGGGCCCCATAGACAAGCAGTACTTC
.,14,TRBJ1-1,.,TRBV6-5,CASSSWEGRAEAFF,TGTGCCAGCAGTTCTTGGGAGGGAAGAGCTGAAGCTTTCTTT
.,16,TRBJ1-3,.,TRBV6-1,CASSEQMGISGNTIYF,TGTGCCAGCAGTGAACAAATGGGCATTTCTGGAAACACCATATATTTT
.,17,TRBJ1-2,.,TRBV5-4,CASSSQQGRGVGYGYTF,TGTGCCAGCAGCTCCCAACAGGGTCGGGGCGTGGGCTATGGCTACACCTTC
.,20,TRBJ1-6,.,TRBV5-1,CASSFVGGVSRSSYNSPLHF,TGCGCCAGCAGCTTTGTTGGGGGCGTAAGCCGGAGCTCCTATAATTCACCCCTCCACTTT
TRBD2,16,TRBJ2-2,once,TRBV5-5,CASSLLAGWQTGELFF,TGTGCCAGCAGCTTACTAGCGGGATGGCAAACCGGGGAGCTGTTTTTT
.,12,TRBJ1-4,.,TRBV10-1,CASSLGQEKLFF,TGCGCCAGCAGCCTTGGACAGGAAAAACTGTTTTTT
.,12,TRBJ2-5,.,TRBV29-1,CSGRDTQETQYF,TGCAGCGGACGGGACACCCAAGAGACCCAGTACTTC
.,12,TRBJ1-2,.,TRBV27,CASSSGGLVYTF,TGTGCCAGCAGTTCTGGAGGTTTGGTCTACACCTTC
TRBD2,18,TRBJ2-1,.,TRBV4-1,CASSQDYWVAGNINEQFF,TGCGCCAGCAGCCAAGATTATTGGGTAGCGGGGAATATTAATGAGCAGTTCTTC
TRBD1,15,TRBJ2-7,once,TRBV19,CASSRTGEGSYEQYF,TGTGCCAGTAGTAGGACAGGGGAAGGCTCCTACGAGCAGTACTTC
TRBD1,15,TRBJ2-7,once,TRBV10-3,CAISGRGTAGYEQYF,TGTGCCATCAGTGGCAGGGGGACAGCAGGTTACGAGCAGTACTTC
TRBD1,14,TRBJ2-3,.,TRBV7-8,CASSRPGGTDTQYF,TGTGCCAGCAGCCGACCAGGGGGTACAGATACGCAGTATTTT